The clone carrying this T cell receptor (beta chain) was counted a few times. Its antigen is not identified. A second PCR, run for about 7 to 11 cycles, used a sample-barcoded 5' primer plus a J-beta primer mix. The study obtained at least 3 million CDR3-containing paired-end reads from every sample. TCRdb itself ran the 5' RACE reads through MiXCR, one entry per CDR3 protein. Of hundreds of thousands of distinct CDR3 sequences in the sample, roughly two fifths were seen once. The authors drew around 9.3 milliliters of peripheral blood from each donor. A minimum of 6 million PBMCs was isolated per sample. This sample is drawn from a study of blood T cells in healthy people across ages. Study-level results: Long-lived donors carried more naive CD4+ cells and greater diversity than aged donors.

V lost 6 bases and J lost 9; bases outside the gene matches: 12. The CDR3 is 17 residues long. The rearrangement joins TRBV12-3 or TRBV12-4 to TRBJ2-1, with 15 bases that match TRBD2. This clonotype was sampled from a man older than 75 in good health. Sequencing was performed on blood. CDR3 coding DNA: TGTGCCAGCAGGCGAGGACTAGCGGGAGGGTTGTTGGCTGAGCAGTTCTTC. The encoded protein is CASRRGLAGGLLAEQFF.